This TCR beta chain comes out of a study of CD8+ T cells in alopecia areata (dated by TCRdb to 2016 to 2019). Study-wide context: Treated patients were enrolled in an open-label pilot trial of oral tofacitinib, 5 to 10 mg twice daily, for moderate-to-severe alopecia areata. The study used high-throughput TCRbeta sequencing to examine T cell clonal expansion in alopecia areata, in both the C3H/HeJ mouse model and human patients. Biopsies were taken from tofacitinib-treated patients at baseline and at 4 and 24 weeks of treatment, and a later scalp biopsy was taken in several of the tofacitinib-treated patients. RNA came from the PAXgene miRNA kit for fixed scalp, the miRNeasy kit for PBMCs, and the RNeasy kit for mouse skin. The SALT score, which quantifies the percentage of affected scalp surface area, was used to measure disease severity in treated patients. Patients stayed on tofacitinib for 6 to 18 months and then had 6 months of follow-up off drug so that delayed response and recurrence could be assessed. Scalp clonality was compared among normal scalp (n=4), patchy alopecia areata scalp (n=8), and alopecia totalis/universalis scalp (n=8). Scalp tissue and sorted CD4+ and CD8+ peripheral blood T cells from patchy and totalis/universalis alopecia areata patients and from healthy controls were covered by human TCRbeta sequencing. TCRbeta CDR3 regions were amplified by immunoSEQ multiplex PCR with 35 Vbeta forward and 13 Jbeta reverse primers. The research as a whole found: Scalp clonality and the number of expanded CD8+ clones among the top 100 scalp clones were significantly decreased by tofacitinib. Higher clonality and more expanded CD8+ clones were observed in lesional scalp than in normal scalp, particularly in alopecia totalis/universalis, a finding suggestive of antigenic drive. Resident alphabeta T cells in normal human skin are also sequenced, complicating scalp TCR repertoire analysis, unlike mouse skin dominated by gammadelta T cells. Shared TCR sequences between patients were less evident than in mice, which may be partly attributable to HLA diversity in the patient population. Because the treated cohort was small and included a single nonresponder, larger studies are needed to assess links between baseline CD8+ expansion and response. During tofacitinib treatment, many expanded lesional clones stuck around in both scalp and blood, and this persistence may partly explain why relapse happens after treatment is stopped.

Turning to this clone: The antigen it binds to is not known. Per-nucleotide qualities are absent, and no much larger clonotype sits a single base away.

CDR1 is given as GTSNPN and CDR2 as SVGIG, both from the germline V gene (reference sequence). The junction shows trimming of 7 bases on V and 5 bases on J, plus 15 bases between the germline ends. Spanning cysteine to phenylalanine, the CDR3 consists of 12 amino acids. CDR3 DNA only is kept here, 36 bases in frame from base 1. The time point label on this specimen signifies: around 4 weeks on oral tofacitinib. The treatment or condition label, read with the paper, signifies: oral pan-JAK inhibitor, 5-10 mg twice daily. Peripheral blood and lesional scalp punch biopsies were obtained from patients with alopecia areata. PBMCs were isolated by density centrifugation and stained for CD3, CD4 and CD8, and CD4+ and CD8+ T cells were sorted on a FACSAria. The library was produced with the immunoSEQ multiplex PCR assay. For TCR sequencing, RNA was extracted from every sample and reverse transcribed into cDNA to serve as template. First-strand cDNA was synthesized with SuperScript III using a 2:1 mix of oligo-dT and random hexamers. A synthetic immune receptor repertoire was used to assess amplification bias, and residual bias was removed computationally. Per the source publication's procedure: After raw reads were preprocessed to remove errors, the CDR3 was defined following IMGT conventions as running from the conserved cysteine to phenylalanine. Clonality was computed by normalizing Shannon entropy by log2 of the number of productive unique TCRs and subtracting the result from 1. Whether each scalp clone was CD4 or CD8 was inferred by checking scalp TCRbeta sequences against the CD4 and CD8 repertoires from sorted blood. Not all clones reach the TCRdb copy of this immuneACCESS table, which keeps in-frame sequences only. Checked studies attribute under half of the gap to unresolved V genes and leave the rest unexplained. V and J calls and clone size follow that table, whereas D and trimming were derived from the DNA. This sample is represented by around 190,000 clones; under 70% of them were singletons. The leading ten clones occupy 4% to 5% of the sample.

The material was CD4+ T cells sorted from blood, obtained at week 4, from a patient treated with tofacitinib. The rearranged chain carries TRBV30 and TRBJ2-7; a tentative D match to TRBD2 spans 6 bases. This clonotype was obtained from a human donor with alopecia areata. The CDR3 reads CASSRGTHEQYF. The base sequence is TGTGCCTCCTCTCGGGGGACCCACGAGCAGTACTTC.